These 15 T cell receptor beta chains were sequenced from one sample in a study of CD8+CD57+ T cells in acquired aplastic anemia. For CDR3 and TCR beta VDJ profiling, genomic DNA was the template used. TCRdb recomputed calls from the reads with MiXCR, one row per CDR3 protein. Among roughly 250,000 distinct CDR3 sequences listed, around 82% were seen once. Previously, flow cytometry had revealed CD8+CD57+ cell expansion in the patients chosen for sequencing. Material for sequencing was sorted CD4+, CD8+, or CD8+CD57+ T cells (not recorded which) from PBMCs. The source is a human donor with aplastic anemia.

The genes are TRBV9 and TRBJ2-3; a weak D match, TRBD1 (6 bases). V shed 4 bases and J shed 13 bases, with 22 bases lying between them. This CDR3 spans 14 amino acids. The germline gives CDR1 SGDLS, CDR2 YYNGEE. CDR3 coding DNA: TGTGCCAGCAGCTTAGGGGGAAGCGGAATAAATAAGTATTTT. Translating gives CASSLGGSGINKYF.

As regards this clonotype: Without the conserved terminal phenylalanine or tryptophan, this CDR3 likely stems from a read error. It is unclear where the CDR3 begins or ends on the DNA, so no DNA is shown, and the CDR3 is as TCRdb lists it. The V and J genes are TRBV9 and TRBJ2-5. The CDR3 spans 13 amino acids, including both terminal residues. Per germline, CDR1 SGDLS and CDR2 YYNGEE. The CDR3 spells CASSGRYNEQFFV.

V and J are TRBV7-3 and TRBJ2-3, with 9 positions matching TRBD2. Per the germline V gene, CDR1 is SGHTA and CDR2 is FQGTGA. The CDR3 is 15 residues long. V was pared by 6 bases and J by 5 bases, with 9 bases of the junction left unmatched. As DNA, the CDR3 is TGTGCCAGCAGTTCTAGCGGGACTTGGAGAGATACGCAGTATTTT. Protein sequence: CASSSSGTWRDTQYF.

J is TRBJ2-1 and V is TRBV9; D remains unclear. The CDR3 loop spans 12 amino acids. Trimming shortened V by 2 bases and J by 4 bases, and 4 bases separated the two germline ends. Germline CDR1 reads SGDLS; CDR2 reads YYNGEE. CDR3: CASSVRYNEQFF. In DNA form, the CDR3 reads TGTGCCAGCAGCGTGCGTTACAATGAGCAGTTCTTC.

Comment on this clonotype: A read error may produce the germline difference seen at one junction end. The chain couples TRBV7-6 to TRBJ2-3; 11 bases are shared with TRBD1. Looked up from germline, CDR1 is SGHVS and CDR2 is FNYEAQ. The CDR3 spans 14 residues. The CDR3 is CASSSDRGHSPQYF. The CDR3, as DNA: TGTGCCAGCAGCTCGGACAGGGGGCATTCACCCCAGTACTTT.

Notes on this clonotype: One junction end disagrees with the germline gene, perhaps due to a read error. The chain joins TRBV7-9 to TRBJ2-5; D is unclear. The CDR3 is 14 amino acids. CDR1 is SEHNR, CDR2 FQNEAQ, per germline (reference sequence). The CDR3 reads CASSIEPTPYNEQF. The CDR3 DNA reads as TGTGCCAGCAGCATAGAACCAACGCCGTACAATGAGCAGTTC.

The chain has TRBV15 and TRBJ2-3, with 7 bases aligning to TRBD1. The length of the CDR3 is 15 residues. The trim removed 4 bases at V and 4 bases at J, leaving 8 bases unmatched. Germline assignment: CDR1 LNHNV and CDR2 YYDKDF (reference sequence). The CDR3 DNA follows: TGTGCCACCAGCACTCCGGGACAGAAGTCAGATACGCAGTATTTT. Translation: CATSTPGQKSDTQYF.

The chain links TRBV7-9 to TRBJ1-1, with D tentatively TRBD1 (5 bases). The V end was cut by 5 bases, the J end by 6 bases, with 19 bases between. CDR1 SEHNR and CDR2 FQNEAQ come from the germline V gene (reference sequence). The CDR3 contains 15 residues. The CDR3 nucleotides read TGTGCCAGCAGCGGGGTGGGGGGGACGGAAGCTGAAGCTTTCTTT. Amino acids: CASSGVGGTEAEAFF. Combining the CDR3 with reference TRBV7-9 and TRBJ1-1 gives the whole variable domain DTGVSQNPRHKITKRGQNVTFRCDPISEHNRLYWYRQTLGQGPEFLTYFQNEAQLEKSRLLSDRFSAERPKGSFSTLEIQRTEQGDSAMYLCASSGVGGTEAEAFFGQGTRLTVV.

With respect to this clonotype: This is likely a read error, given that the CDR3 carries no conserved phenylalanine or tryptophan at its end. No DNA is shown, since the ends of the CDR3 on it are uncertain; the CDR3 is the one TCRdb lists. This chain links TRBV2 with TRBJ2-1; whether TRBD1, the table's D call, matches the DNA was not checked. Ends included, the CDR3 has 12 residues. The germline CDR1 and CDR2 sequences are SNHLY and FYNNEI. This chain's CDR3 is CASGGGHNEQQY.

The genes are TRBV7-2 and TRBJ1-6; maybe TRBD1 (6 bases). Germline V gene data show CDR1 as SGHTA and CDR2 as FQGNSA. The CDR3 loop spans 15 amino acids. Trimming pared 3 bases from V and 13 bases from J, leaving 19 bases between. CDR3 region: CASSLGGGQRAPLHF. CDR3 coding DNA: TGTGCCAGCAGCTTGGGCGGAGGACAGCGTGCCCCCCTCCACTTT.

Note on this clonotype: The junction departs from germline at one end; a sequencing error may be responsible. The chain carries TRBV9 and TRBJ2-3; D is possibly TRBD1 (6 bases). The length of the CDR3 is 13 residues. Germline V gene data show CDR1 as SGDLS and CDR2 as YYNGEE. The CDR3 loop reads CASGDRSPTPYFF. The CDR3 region has the DNA TGTGCCAGCGGCGACAGGTCACCTACGCCGTATTTTTTT.

This sequence joins TRBV7-2 and TRBJ1-1; TRBD1 matches 7 bases. The CDR3 extends over 15 amino acids. The V and J ends lost 1 base and 7 bases, in that order; junction bases with no gene match: 9. The germline V gene has CDR1 SGHTA and CDR2 FQGNSA. In DNA form, the CDR3 reads TGTGCCAGCAGCTTAGGTCTTACAGGGGCCAATGAAGCTTTCTTT. Translating gives CASSLGLTGANEAFF.

CDR3 protein: CASSSGGTGGQYV. CDR3 DNA sequence: TGTGCCAGCAGCTCCGGGGGCACGGGTGGACAGTACGTC. This chain joins TRBV7-8 and TRBJ2-7; D tentatively reads TRBD1 or TRBD2 (6 bases each). CDR1 and CDR2 (germline): SGHVS, FQNEAQ. The CDR3 sequence is 13 residues long. V shed 4 bases and J shed 10 bases, with 17 bases lying between them.

The V and J genes are TRBV19 and TRBJ2-3; D might be TRBD1 (6 bases). Germline V gene data show CDR1 as LNHDA and CDR2 as SQIVND (reference sequence). The CDR3 spans 16 residues. V was clipped by 2 bases and J by 0 bases, with 12 bases between them. The CDR3, as DNA: TGTGCCAGTAGTATATCAGGGGTGTCAAGCACAGATACGCAGTATTTT. Its translation is CASSISGVSSTDTQYF.

For this clonotype: The missing conserved phenylalanine or tryptophan at the end of this CDR3 makes a read error likely. The limits of the CDR3 on the DNA are not certain, so only TCRdb's listed CDR3 is given. The V and J genes are TRBV2 and TRBJ2-4. From its first to its last residue, the CDR3 has 12 amino acids. The germline V gene has CDR1 SNHLY and CDR2 FYNNEI. The CDR3 protein is CASQRAGNIKDL.